This TCR beta chain was found in a study of cytomegalovirus exposure and HLA in healthy donors. PCR amplification relied on 60 Vbeta primers (plus 13 Jbeta primers). Sequencing used immunoSEQ multiplex PCR; TCRdb keeps in-frame clones, though not all of them. The data show tens of thousands of clones, 77% seen once. This clone was seen only once. V lost 6 bases and J lost 9; bases outside the gene matches: 4. The CDR3 is 12 amino acids. Per germline, CDR1 MDHEN and CDR2 SYDVKM. Sequencing input: PBMCs. This rearrangement joins TRBV28 to TRBJ1-3; 8 nucleotides match TRBD1. This TCR derives from a male donor in good health and CMV-seropositive. The CDR3 spells CASRDRVGTIYF. CDR3 nucleotide sequence: TGTGCCAGCAGGGACAGGGTCGGCACCATATATTTT.